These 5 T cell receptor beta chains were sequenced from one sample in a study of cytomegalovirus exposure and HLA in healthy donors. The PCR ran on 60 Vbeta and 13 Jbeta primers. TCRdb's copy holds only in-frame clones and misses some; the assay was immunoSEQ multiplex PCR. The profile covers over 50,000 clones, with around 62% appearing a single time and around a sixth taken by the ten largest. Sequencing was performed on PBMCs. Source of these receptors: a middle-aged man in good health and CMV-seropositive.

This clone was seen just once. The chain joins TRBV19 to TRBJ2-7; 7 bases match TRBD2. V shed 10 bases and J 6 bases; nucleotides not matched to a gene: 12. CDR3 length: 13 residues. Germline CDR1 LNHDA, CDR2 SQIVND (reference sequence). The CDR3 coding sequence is TGTGCCACCTCCGAGGGGAGGGATTCCGAGCAGTACTTC. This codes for CATSEGRDSEQYF.

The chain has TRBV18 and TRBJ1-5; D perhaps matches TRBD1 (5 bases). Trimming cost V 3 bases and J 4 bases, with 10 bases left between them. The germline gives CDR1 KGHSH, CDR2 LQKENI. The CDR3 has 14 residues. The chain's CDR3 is CASSPKTDNQPQHF. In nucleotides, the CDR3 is TGTGCCAGCTCACCTAAGACAGATAATCAGCCCCAGCATTTT.

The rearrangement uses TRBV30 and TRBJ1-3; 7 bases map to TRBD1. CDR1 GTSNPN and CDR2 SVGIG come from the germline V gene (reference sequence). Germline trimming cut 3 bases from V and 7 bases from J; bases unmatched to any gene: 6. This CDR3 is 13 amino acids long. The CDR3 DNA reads TGTGCCTGGAGGAAACAGGGGAGTAACACCATATATTTT. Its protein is CAWRKQGSNTIYF.

CDR3 in amino acids: CASSLAGTNNEKLFF. CDR3 coding DNA: TGTGCCAGCAGCTTGGCCGGGACAAACAATGAAAAACTGTTTTTT. The genes are TRBV5-4 and TRBJ1-4; D is perhaps TRBD1 (6 bases). CDR3 length equals 15 residues. V lost 0 bases and J lost 5, with 11 bases in between. In germline, CDR1 is SGHNT, CDR2 YYREEE (reference sequence).

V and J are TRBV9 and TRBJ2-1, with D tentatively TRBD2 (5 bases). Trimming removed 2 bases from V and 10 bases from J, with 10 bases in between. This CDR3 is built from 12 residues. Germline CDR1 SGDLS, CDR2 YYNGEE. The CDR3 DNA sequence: TGTGCCAGCAGCGTTGGACTCCGGGAGCAGTTCTTC. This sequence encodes CASSVGLREQFF.